This T cell receptor (beta chain) stems from a study of regulatory T cells in long-lasting Graves disease. Arm-PCR of CDR3 regions and iRepertoire HTBI primers were the basis on which TCR beta libraries were built. TCRdb processed the multiplex PCR reads anew with MiXCR; each CDR3 protein has one entry. The profile shows 200,000 to 250,000 distinct CDR3 sequences, around 20% of them singletons. Per the germline V gene, CDR1 is SEHNR and CDR2 is FQNEAQ (reference sequence). V was shortened by 5 bases and J by 6 bases, with 7 bases between the two germline ends. The CDR3 loop spans 12 amino acids. Findings of the study overall: Newly diagnosed patients shared 850 to 1,000 public clonotypes; persistent patients shared more than 2,500. Newly diagnosed Graves' patients exceeded persistent ones in TCR diversity.

This clonotype appeared many times. Its antigen is currently unknown. Time point defined: newly diagnosed GD, antithyroid drugs for less than 3 months. RNA from PBMCs was the source of the TCR library. This specimen consisted of peripheral blood mononuclear cells (PBMCs), obtained at new diagnosis, from a patient treated with antithyroid drugs. This TCR was recovered from a female donor with Graves disease. The chain carries TRBV7-9 and TRBJ2-2; D is perhaps TRBD1 or TRBD2 (5 bases each). In DNA form, the CDR3 reads TGTGCCAGCAGCCCGGGGCCCGGGGAGCTGTTTTTT. It is translated as CASSPGPGELFF. The full variable domain, with the rest looked up from reference TRBV7-9 and TRBJ2-2, is DTGVSQNPRHKITKRGQNVTFRCDPISEHNRLYWYRQTLGQGPEFLTYFQNEAQLEKSRLLSDRFSAERPKGSFSTLEIQRTEQGDSAMYLCASSPGPGELFFGEGSRLTVL.